These 8 T cell receptor beta chains were all obtained from the same sample, sequenced in a study of T cell responses to AZD1222 COVID-19 vaccine. Only in-frame clones appear in the TCRdb table, and some are missing; sequencing was by immunoSEQ multiplex PCR. The sample has around 150,000 clones, about 92% seen once. This material consisted of peripheral blood, taken on day 0 of MenACWY control vaccination. The receptors here all came from an adult in good health.

The chain has TRBV7-2 and TRBJ1-2, with D possibly matching TRBD1 (6 bases). V lost 6 bases and J 5 bases, leaving 13 bases between the germline ends. CDR1 SGHTA and CDR2 FQGNSA come from the germline V gene. The CDR3 runs to 13 residues. This chain's CDR3 is CASSSGVQYGYTF. The CDR3 DNA follows: TGTGCCAGCAGTTCAGGGGTACAGTATGGCTACACCTTC.

The rearrangement joins TRBV5-1 to TRBJ1-1, with no clear D. The CDR3 sequence is 17 residues long. Germline values: CDR1 SGHRS, CDR2 YFSETQ. Trimming cost V 2 bases and J 0 bases, with 17 bases left between them. The chain's CDR3 is CASSFGIGGRLNTEAFF. The CDR3 DNA follows: TGCGCCAGCAGCTTTGGCATCGGCGGGAGACTGAACACTGAAGCTTTCTTT.

This clone was found once. The chain joins TRBV5-4 to TRBJ2-7; 14 bases match TRBD2. Germline V gene lookup returns CDR1 SGHNT and CDR2 YYREEE (reference sequence). This CDR3 is built from 16 residues. Unmatched junction bases numbered 6, after V lost 3 bases and J lost 4 bases. This CDR3 reads CASSSGLAGAGYEQYF. In DNA form, the CDR3 reads TGTGCCAGCAGCTCGGGACTAGCGGGGGCAGGGTACGAGCAGTACTTC.

V gene TRBV5-1 combines with J gene TRBJ1-1; TRBD1 is a possible D gene (6 bases). Deletions cut 4 bases from V and 1 base from J, with 14 bases between. The CDR3 has 15 residues. Germline V gives CDR1 SGHRS, CDR2 YFSETQ. CDR3 in amino acids: CASSPYLQGNTEAFF. CDR3 nucleotides: TGCGCCAGCAGCCCGTACCTACAGGGGAACACTGAAGCTTTCTTT.

This clone showed up just once. The rearrangement links TRBV12-5 to TRBJ1-5; 8 bases match TRBD1. V was clipped by 6 bases and J by 4 bases; unmatched bases: 5. Germline V lookup: CDR1 LGHNT, CDR2 FRNRAP. The CDR3 is 14 amino acids. CDR3 DNA: TGTGCTAGTGGCGCAGGGGGCGGAAATCAGCCCCAGCATTTT. Amino acid sequence: CASGAGGGNQPQHF.

This clone appeared once. The chain combines TRBV11-1 with TRBJ1-2, with no clear D. CDR1 and CDR2 (germline): SGHAT, FQDESV (reference sequence). This CDR3 comprises 14 residues. V was trimmed by 5 bases and J by 8 bases, leaving 18 bases between them. The CDR3 sequence is CASSPSAQARGYTF. The CDR3 DNA sequence: TGTGCCAGCAGCCCAAGTGCCCAAGCGCGGGGCTACACCTTC.

The rearrangement links TRBV19 to TRBJ1-1; 9 bases agree with TRBD1. The germline V gene encodes CDR1 LNHDA and CDR2 SQIVND (reference sequence). The ends lost 10 bases at V and 8 bases at J; junction bases unmatched: 11. The CDR3 extends over 13 amino acids. CDR3 protein: CATTRTGAREAFF. CDR3 bases: TGTGCCACCACCCGGACAGGGGCGAGAGAAGCTTTCTTT.

The V gene is TRBV7-2, the J gene TRBJ1-1; D remains unclear. This CDR3 has 13 residues. V lost 7 bases and J lost 2, with 11 bases in between. Germline CDR1 reads SGHTA; CDR2 reads FQGNSA. The CDR3 DNA reads as TGTGCCAGCACTCTCGCCGGTAACACTGAAGCTTTCTTT. This translates into CASTLAGNTEAFF.